Following are 22 T cell receptor beta chains from one sample sequenced in a study of blood T cell repertoires in COVID-19 (dated by TCRdb to 2018 to 2021). Library method: the immunoSEQ multiplex PCR assay. TCRdb took over this immuneACCESS table, retaining in-frame rearrangements with V and J assigned. Such tables are incomplete; in checked studies, under half of the missing clones stem from an unresolved V gene, and the remainder is unexplained. The sample table records roughly 100,000 clones; 81% of these occur just once. In total, the top ten clones hold approximately 38% of the sample. Sample: peripheral blood. All receptors derive from a man aged 80 or over with acute or convalescent COVID-19.

The chain carries TRBV2 and TRBJ2-5; D may be TRBD1 (7 bases). Germline V CDR1 and CDR2: SNHLY, FYNNEI. The length of the CDR3 is 14 residues. V was shortened by 1 base and J by 4 bases, with 10 bases between the two germline ends. DNA of the CDR3: TGTGCCAGCAGTGAAGACAGGGGAGGAGAGACCCAGTACTTC. It codes for CASSEDRGGETQYF.

The genes are TRBV6-6 and TRBJ2-2, with TRBD1 matching over 7 bases. V dropped 6 bases and J dropped 7; count of bases not matched to a gene: 11. The CDR3 consists of 15 residues. Germline-derived CDR1 and CDR2 are MNHNY and SVGAGI (reference sequence). The CDR3 DNA sequence: TGTGCCAGCAGATTCGACAGGGAAAAGGTCGGGGAGCTGTTTTTT. Its protein product is CASRFDREKVGELFF.

The chain is built from TRBV19 and TRBJ2-3; D not resolved. CDR3 length: 14 residues. Trimming pared 7 bases from V and 4 bases from J, leaving 15 bases between. CDR1 is LNHDA and CDR2 is SQIVND in the germline V gene (reference sequence). CDR3 coding DNA: TGTGCCAGTAAAAACGGCCACAGCTCAGATACGCAGTATTTT. This codes for CASKNGHSSDTQYF.

The gene calls are TRBV7-3 and TRBJ2-5, with 8 bases fitting TRBD1. Germline V gene sequence: CDR1 SGHTA, CDR2 FQGTGA. V dropped 4 bases and J dropped 4; count of bases not matched to a gene: 8. The CDR3 loop spans 15 amino acids. The CDR3 sequence is CASSSNQGARETQYF. CDR3 DNA: TGTGCCAGCAGCTCAAACCAGGGGGCGCGAGAGACCCAGTACTTC.

The chain combines TRBV7-2 with TRBJ2-7, with TRBD1 identical over 9 bases. J gave up 0 bases and V 6 bases, and 3 bases lay outside the gene matches. The germline V gene encodes CDR1 SGHTA and CDR2 FQGNSA. CDR3 length: 14 amino acids. CDR3 sequence reads: CASRRTGASYEQYF. CDR3 in DNA: TGTGCCAGCAGGCGGACAGGGGCCTCCTACGAGCAGTACTTC.

This clone has only a few counts. The chain employs TRBV18 and TRBJ1-5; D is unclear. This CDR3 has 13 amino acids. Germline values: CDR1 KGHSH, CDR2 LQKENI. Between the trimmed V and J ends, which lost 6 bases and 6 bases, there was a span of 12 bases. CDR3 DNA sequence: TGTGCCAGCTCGATCGCCGTCGGTCAGCCCCAGCATTTT. Translated: CASSIAVGQPQHF.

V is TRBV6-5 and J is TRBJ2-7, with 11 bases fitting TRBD1. CDR1 is MNHEY and CDR2 is SVGAGI in the germline V gene. The V and J ends lost 6 bases and 2 bases, in that order; junction bases with no gene match: 3. This CDR3 has 14 amino acids. In DNA form, the CDR3 reads TGTGCCAGCAGCTGGGACAGGGGGGCCTACGAGCAGTACTTC. Protein product: CASSWDRGAYEQYF.

The chain links TRBV5-1 to TRBJ2-3; D uncertain. This CDR3 contains 14 residues. Germline V gene sequence: CDR1 SGHRS, CDR2 YFSETQ. V gave up 5 bases and J gave up 0 bases, with 10 bases separating them. The CDR3 reads CASRPLRSTDTQYF. The CDR3 DNA follows: TGCGCCAGCAGGCCCCTTAGAAGCACAGATACGCAGTATTTT.

The gene calls are TRBV4-3 and TRBJ1-2; D not resolved. Germline V gene lookup returns CDR1 LGHNA and CDR2 YSLEER. CDR3 length: 14 amino acids. V dropped 4 bases and J dropped 0 bases, with 9 bases sitting between them. The CDR3 loop is CASSRGSSNYGYTF. CDR3 nucleotide sequence: TGCGCCAGCAGCCGCGGATCTTCTAACTATGGCTACACCTTC.

V usage is TRBV28 and J usage is TRBJ1-3; weak D call: TRBD1 (6 bases). Germline V gene data show CDR1 as MDHEN and CDR2 as SYDVKM. There are 18 residues in the CDR3. V shed 6 bases and J shed 0 bases, with 21 bases lying between them. CDR3 residues: CASRPPTGQLSSGNTIYF. The DNA for the CDR3 is TGTGCCAGCAGACCCCCTACGGGACAACTGAGCTCTGGAAACACCATATATTTT.

This clone was detected only a few times. Additional DNA sequences in this sample encode the identical CDR3. V is TRBV5-1 and J is TRBJ1-1; TRBD1 matches at 11 bases. V gave up 3 bases and J gave up 4 bases; unmatched junction bases: 2. The CDR3 runs 14 residues. Germline V lookup: CDR1 SGHRS, CDR2 YFSETQ. The CDR3 DNA is TGCGCCAGCAGCTCCGGACAGGGGGCCACTGAAGCTTTCTTT. It encodes CASSSGQGATEAFF.

The rearrangement uses TRBV30 and TRBJ1-6; no reliable D call. V was clipped by 5 bases and J by 7 bases, with 18 bases between them. This CDR3 has 15 residues. From germline, CDR1 is GTSNPN and CDR2 SVGIG (reference sequence). The CDR3 nucleotides read TGTGCCTGGTACTCCAATACCGGGATAAATTCACCCCTCCACTTT. As protein: CAWYSNTGINSPLHF.

This clone was counted a few times. The chain is built from TRBV2 and TRBJ1-6, with TRBD1 matching over 7 bases. The CDR3 is 16 amino acids. Germline-derived CDR1 and CDR2 are SNHLY and FYNNEI. J was trimmed by 1 base and V by 7 bases; bases with no gene match: 7. CDR3 nucleotide sequence: TGTGCCAGCATCAGGGACAGACGGTCCTATAATTCACCCCTCCACTTT. This sequence encodes CASIRDRRSYNSPLHF.

The chain couples TRBV5-8 to TRBJ1-5; D unclear. Trimming took off 2 bases at V and 5 bases at J, with 8 bases between the two ends. There are 13 residues in the CDR3. Germline V gene lookup returns CDR1 SGHTS and CDR2 YDEGEE. CDR3 sequence reads: CASSFSPYQPQHF. The CDR3 nucleotides read TGTGCCAGCAGCTTTTCCCCCTATCAGCCCCAGCATTTT.

The chain couples TRBV18 to TRBJ1-3; possibly TRBD1 for D (5 bases). The CDR3 extends over 13 amino acids. V dropped 4 bases and J dropped 4 bases, with 8 bases sitting between them. The germline V gene encodes CDR1 KGHSH and CDR2 LQKENI. CDR3: CASSLTEGNTIYF. CDR3 in DNA: TGTGCCAGCTCACTGACAGAAGGAAACACCATATATTTT.

The chain has TRBV6-5 and TRBJ2-1, with 9 nucleotides matching TRBD1. J lost 4 bases, V lost 6 bases, and 1 base had no gene match. This CDR3 spans 13 amino acids. Germline V gene data show CDR1 as MNHEY and CDR2 as SVGAGI. Written as DNA, the CDR3 is TGTGCCAGCAGGGGGACAGGGTACAATGAGCAGTTCTTC. It is translated as CASRGTGYNEQFF.

The genes are TRBV30 and TRBJ1-2; unclear D gene. In germline, CDR1 is GTSNPN, CDR2 SVGIG (reference sequence). Trimming left V 0 bases short and J 9 bases short, with 20 bases between. The CDR3 is 15 residues long. The CDR3 coding sequence is TGTGCCTGGAGTGTACGGGTCGGCCTCTATTTAAGCTACACCTTC. This codes for CAWSVRVGLYLSYTF.

The chain uses TRBV27 and TRBJ2-1; 7 nucleotides line up with TRBD1. CDR3 length: 16 amino acids. CDR1 and CDR2 (germline): MNHEY, SMNVEV (reference sequence). After removal of 1 base from V and 1 base from J, the junction contained 4 bases not matched to a gene. CDR3 loop: CASSLLARGSYNEQFF. The CDR3 DNA is TGTGCCAGCAGTTTATTGGCCAGGGGGTCCTACAATGAGCAGTTCTTC.

This chain uses TRBV27 with TRBJ2-3; D possibly corresponds to TRBD1 (6 bases). Germline lookup yields CDR1 MNHEY and CDR2 SMNVEV (reference sequence). V was pared by 4 bases and J by 4 bases, with 12 bases between. The CDR3 loop spans 14 amino acids. CDR3 sequence reads: CASSSSNRADTQYF. The CDR3 region has the DNA TGTGCCAGCAGTTCGTCCAACAGGGCAGATACGCAGTATTTT.

The genes are TRBV9 and TRBJ1-3; 11 bases line up with TRBD1. CDR1 is SGDLS, CDR2 YYNGEE, per germline. Trimming cost V 4 bases and J 2 bases; bases outside gene matches: 8. This CDR3 is built from 17 residues. Here the CDR3 reads CASSYSGTGGAGNTIYF. The DNA for the CDR3 is TGTGCCAGCAGCTACTCTGGGACAGGGGGTGCTGGAAACACCATATATTTT.

Here the CDR3 DNA reads TGCAGCGCCGGGACAGGGTGGTACAATGAGCAGTTCTTC. It encodes CSAGTGWYNEQFF. V and J are TRBV29-1 and TRBJ2-1, with TRBD1 matching 9 bases. The ends lost 7 bases at V and 4 bases at J; junction bases unmatched: 5. Germline CDR1 is SQVTM and CDR2 is ANQGSEA. The CDR3 is 13 residues long.

V gene TRBV6-2 or TRBV6-3 combines with J gene TRBJ2-5; TRBD1 matches 11 bases. CDR3 length: 15 amino acids. Germline V gives CDR1 MNHEY, CDR2 SVGEGT. Trimming took 3 bases from V and 4 from J; bases not matched to a gene: 4. The CDR3 nucleotides read TGTGCCAGCAGTTATACCGGGACAGGGGGAGAGACCCAGTACTTC. Translated: CASSYTGTGGETQYF.